Presented here are 14 T cell receptor beta chains from one specimen sequenced in a study of cytomegalovirus exposure and HLA in healthy donors. A multiplex PCR was run with 60 Vbeta primers and 13 Jbeta primers. The repertoire was sequenced with immunoSEQ multiplex PCR; TCRdb's copy has only in-frame clones and lacks some. The table lists roughly 180,000 clones, approximately 80% of them singletons. The sample was PBMCs. These receptor sequences come from a female donor in good health and CMV-seronegative.

The chain has TRBV28 and TRBJ2-5; 10 nucleotides match TRBD1. Germline V gene sequence: CDR1 MDHEN, CDR2 SYDVKM. V lost 6 bases to trimming and J lost 4 bases; unmatched junction nucleotides: 2. The CDR3 runs 13 residues. The CDR3 reads CASRGTGVETQYF. CDR3 bases: TGTGCCAGCAGGGGGACAGGGGTAGAGACCCAGTACTTC.

The chain links TRBV5-1 to TRBJ1-2, with D hard to call. V was cut by 0 bases and J by 6 bases, with 6 bases left in between. CDR1 and CDR2 from the germline V gene are SGHRS and YFSETQ. The CDR3 is 12 residues long. The CDR3, as DNA: TGCGCCAGCAGCTTGGCCGGGGATGGCTACACCTTC. Amino acids: CASSLAGDGYTF.

The rearrangement uses TRBV19 and TRBJ1-1, with a weak D call TRBD1 (5 bases). Looked up from germline, CDR1 is LNHDA and CDR2 is SQIVND (reference sequence). Trimming took off 5 bases at V and 1 base at J, with 8 bases between the two ends. The CDR3 extends over 13 amino acids. Here the CDR3 DNA reads TGTGCCAGTAGTTATAGGGGGAACACTGAAGCTTTCTTT. Its translation is CASSYRGNTEAFF.

J is TRBJ1-2 and V is TRBV27; 9 positions match TRBD1. The germline V gene has CDR1 MNHEY and CDR2 SMNVEV (reference sequence). V shed 4 bases, J shed 1 base, and the junction held 1 base outside the gene matches. This CDR3 is 14 amino acids long. This CDR3 is CASSSGQGNYGYTF. The CDR3 bases are TGTGCCAGCAGTTCGGGACAGGGTAACTATGGCTACACCTTC.

The rearrangement uses TRBV27 and TRBJ1-4; a possible D gene is TRBD1 (5 bases). The V end was cut by 6 bases, the J end by 4 bases, with 12 bases between. Germline V gene lookup returns CDR1 MNHEY and CDR2 SMNVEV (reference sequence). The CDR3 length is 14 residues. CDR3 nucleotides: TGTGCCAGCAGCTTTTACGGGGGTAATGAAAAACTGTTTTTT. It codes for CASSFYGGNEKLFF.

V is TRBV7-9 and J is TRBJ2-1; 10 bases fit TRBD1. After removal of 6 bases from V and 9 bases from J, the junction contained 14 bases not matched to a gene. This CDR3 has 16 residues. The germline V gene has CDR1 SEHNR and CDR2 FQNEAQ (reference sequence). The CDR3 sequence is CASSHPRDRGMREQFF. For the CDR3, the DNA is TGTGCCAGCAGTCACCCCCGGGACAGGGGTATGCGTGAGCAGTTCTTC.

The chain links TRBV7-2 to TRBJ2-7, with 10 bases that match TRBD2. CDR1 and CDR2 from the germline V gene are SGHTA and FQGNSA. V shed 5 bases, J shed 3 bases, and the junction held 10 bases outside the gene matches. CDR3 length: 16 residues. CDR3 sequence (DNA): TGTGCCAGCAGCCAGGCCGTCAGCGGGGGGGTCTACGAGCAGTACTTC. Protein: CASSQAVSGGVYEQYF.

J is TRBJ1-1 and V is TRBV18, with TRBD1 identical over 7 bases. V lost 4 bases to trimming and J lost 5 bases; unmatched junction nucleotides: 1. Germline CDR1 is KGHSH and CDR2 is LQKENI. The CDR3 is 12 amino acids. The CDR3 here is CASSLQGTEAFF. CDR3 nucleotides: TGTGCCAGCTCACTACAGGGGACTGAAGCTTTCTTT. Complete variable domain (other parts from reference TRBV18 and TRBJ1-1): NAGVMQNPRHLVRRRGQEARLRCSPMKGHSHVYWYRQLPEEGLKFMVYLQKENIIDESGMPKERFSAEFPKEGPSILRIQQVVRGDSAAYFCASSLQGTEAFFGQGTRLTVV.

This chain links TRBV10-3 with TRBJ2-2; the D is unclear. CDR1 is ENHRY and CDR2 is SYGVKD in the germline V gene. Trimming pared 7 bases from V and 1 base from J, leaving 7 bases between. CDR3 length equals 13 residues. DNA of the CDR3: TGTGCCATCACCCGCGGGAACACCGGGGAGCTGTTTTTT. The encoded protein is CAITRGNTGELFF.

J is TRBJ1-2 and V is TRBV19; no clear D. CDR3 length: 14 residues. The V gene lost 6 bases and the J gene lost 1 base, with 12 bases spanning the gap. The germline V gene encodes CDR1 LNHDA and CDR2 SQIVND (reference sequence). The CDR3 is CASRFAGFNYGYTF. As DNA, the CDR3 is TGTGCCAGTAGATTTGCCGGGTTTAACTATGGCTACACCTTC. The full variable domain, completed using reference TRBV19 and TRBJ1-2, is DGGITQSPKYLFRKEGQNVTLSCEQNLNHDAMYWYRQDPGQGLRLIYYSQIVNDFQKGDIAEGYSVSREKKESFPLTVTSAQKNPTAFYLCASRFAGFNYGYTFGSGTRLTVV.

This clone turned up a few times. The CDR3 protein is CASSVVSGETQYF. In nucleotides, the CDR3 is TGTGCCAGCAGTGTCGTGTCAGGGGAGACCCAGTACTTC. The genes are TRBV2 and TRBJ2-5; TRBD1 might be the D (5 bases). The V gene lost 4 bases and the J gene lost 5 bases, with 11 bases spanning the gap. Germline values: CDR1 SNHLY, CDR2 FYNNEI. CDR3 size: 13 residues.

The sample holds a few counts of this clone. This chain uses TRBV6-5 with TRBJ1-6; TRBD1 might be the D (6 bases). The CDR3 contains 16 residues. CDR1 is MNHEY and CDR2 is SVGAGI in the germline V gene. Trimming cost V 0 bases and J 10 bases, with 16 bases left between them. Here the CDR3 reads CASSYSQQGSVSPLHF. The CDR3 DNA follows: TGTGCCAGCAGTTACTCTCAACAGGGATCAGTCTCACCCCTCCACTTT.

The V and J genes are TRBV28 and TRBJ1-1, with a weak D call TRBD1 (6 bases). Trimming removed 2 bases from V and 3 bases from J, with 16 bases in between. Germline V gene sequence: CDR1 MDHEN, CDR2 SYDVKM. CDR3 length equals 16 residues. As DNA, the CDR3 is TGTGCCAGCAGTTTAGGGCGGGGGGGCAGAGACACTGAAGCTTTCTTT. This translates into CASSLGRGGRDTEAFF.

This chain connects TRBV6-5 to TRBJ2-7; D unresolved. V gave up 2 bases and J gave up 6 bases, with 11 bases separating them. Per the germline V gene, CDR1 is MNHEY and CDR2 is SVGAGI. The length of the CDR3 is 13 residues. CDR3 sequence reads: CASSYSTTAEQYF. In DNA form, the CDR3 reads TGTGCCAGCAGTTACAGTACCACAGCCGAGCAGTACTTC.